The 26 T cell receptor beta chains in this list originate from one sample, sequenced in a study of T cell changes during pregnancy in multiple sclerosis (dated by TCRdb to the late 2010s). Library generation was performed with the immunoSEQ multiplex PCR assay. Sourced from immuneACCESS, this table was stored by TCRdb with only in-frame sequences that have V and J called. A share of the clones is absent; for the studies checked, an unresolved V gene accounts for under half, and the remainder has no known explanation. The sample table lists around 69,000 clones, almost 95% of them with a count of one. The ten top clones hold under 2% of the sample. The sample was peripheral blood, taken in the third trimester of pregnancy. The receptors were sampled from a female donor in good health, enrolled as a control in a pregnancy study.

The chain combines TRBV2 with TRBJ2-7; the match to TRBD1 covers 7 bases. V was clipped by 7 bases and J by 7 bases; unmatched bases: 10. This CDR3 contains 13 residues. Germline-derived CDR1 and CDR2 are SNHLY and FYNNEI. The CDR3 is CASTGTAPREQYF. CDR3 sequence (DNA): TGTGCCAGCACGGGGACAGCCCCTCGGGAGCAGTACTTC.

This clone was counted a single time. This rearrangement joins TRBV28 to TRBJ1-5; D gene unclear. With 3 bases removed from V and 3 bases from J, the gap between germline ends came to 12 bases. Germline V gene data show CDR1 as MDHEN and CDR2 as SYDVKM. This CDR3 has 15 residues. This CDR3 reads CASSFRRPNNQPQHF. In DNA, the CDR3 is TGTGCCAGCAGTTTCCGCAGGCCAAACAATCAGCCCCAGCATTTT.

The CDR3 DNA reads as TGTGCCAGCAGCGTAGGGTGGGCCGCGGGGGGGGCCCAAGAGACCCAGTACTTC. This encodes CASSVGWAAGGAQETQYF. The chain is built from TRBV9 and TRBJ2-5, with TRBD2 identical over 9 bases. The CDR3 consists of 18 residues. From germline, CDR1 is SGDLS and CDR2 YYNGEE. The V gene end was trimmed by 0 bases and the J gene end by 1 base; junction bases not matched to a gene: 10.

This chain links TRBV7-2 with TRBJ2-2; 11 nucleotides line up with TRBD2. The CDR3 is made up of 15 amino acids. Germline V gene sequence: CDR1 SGHTA, CDR2 FQGNSA. V dropped 4 bases and J dropped 6; count of bases not matched to a gene: 4. Here the CDR3 reads CASSYPGLAAGELFF. Here the CDR3 DNA reads TGTGCCAGCAGCTACCCGGGACTAGCGGCCGGGGAGCTGTTTTTT. The full variable domain, completed using reference TRBV7-2 and TRBJ2-2, is GAGVSQSPSNKVTEKGKDVELRCDPISGHTALYWYRQSLGQGLEFLIYFQGNSAPDKSGLPSDRFSAERTGGSVSTLTIQRTQQEDSAVYLCASSYPGLAAGELFFGEGSRLTVL.

CDR3 bases: TGCGCCAGCAGTGGGACAGGGGGCCTCCTAGAGACCCAGTACTTC. Amino acids: CASSGTGGLLETQYF. This chain connects TRBV5-1 to TRBJ2-5; 12 bases agree with TRBD1. CDR1 SGHRS and CDR2 YFSETQ come from the germline V gene. The V segment lost 5 bases and the J segment 4 bases; nucleotides outside the gene matches: 6. The CDR3 sequence is 15 residues long. The full variable domain, completed using reference TRBV5-1 and TRBJ2-5, is KAGVTQTPRYLIKTRGQQVTLSCSPISGHRSVSWYQQTPGQGLQFLFEYFSETQRNKGNFPGRFSGRQFSNSRSEMNVSTLELGDSALYLCASSGTGGLLETQYFGPGTRLLVL.

V is TRBV5-1 and J is TRBJ1-6, with D maybe TRBD1 (6 bases). The V gene's germline CDR1 is SGHRS and CDR2 YFSETQ. The ends were cut back, 5 bases at V and 7 bases at J, with 19 bases in the middle. The length of the CDR3 is 16 residues. The CDR3 nucleotides are TGCGCCAGCAGTCCTCGGCCACGGGGGGCCAATTCACCCCTCCACTTT. Its protein is CASSPRPRGANSPLHF.

This chain uses TRBV5-4 with TRBJ2-5; 8 bases are shared with TRBD2. Germline V gene lookup returns CDR1 SGHNT and CDR2 YYREEE (reference sequence). The CDR3 runs 13 residues. After removal of 4 bases from V and 3 bases from J, the junction contained 2 bases not matched to a gene. The CDR3: CASSVLAEETQYF. The DNA of the CDR3 is TGTGCCAGCAGCGTACTAGCGGAAGAGACCCAGTACTTC.

The chain couples TRBV27 to TRBJ1-1; a possible D gene is TRBD1 (5 bases). This CDR3 contains 14 residues. From germline, CDR1 is MNHEY and CDR2 SMNVEV (reference sequence). V was pared by 6 bases and J by 3 bases, with 14 bases between. CDR3 loop: CASRPRGPDTEAFF. The CDR3 bases are TGTGCCAGCAGACCGCGGGGACCCGACACTGAAGCTTTCTTT.

The J gene is TRBJ1-1, the V gene TRBV2; possible D gene TRBD1, 5 bases. The CDR3 is 12 amino acids. Trimming removed 8 bases at V and 4 bases at J, with 11 bases between. Germline CDR1 and CDR2: SNHLY and FYNNEI. For the CDR3, the DNA is TGTGCCAGCTCATCCCAGGGCACTGAAGCTTTCTTT. Its protein product is CASSSQGTEAFF. Filled out from reference TRBV2 and TRBJ1-1, the complete variable domain reads EPEVTQTPSHQVTQMGQEVILRCVPISNHLYFYWYRQILGQKVEFLVSFYNNEISEKSEIFDDQFSVERPDGSNFTLKIRSTKLEDSAMYFCASSSQGTEAFFGQGTRLTVV.

This chain links TRBV21-1 with TRBJ2-2; TRBD2, the table's D call, was not compared with the DNA. TRBV21-1 is assigned pseudogene status. There are 14 residues in the CDR3. Here the CDR3 DNA reads TGTGCCAGCAGCACGCCCGGGAACACCGGGGAGCTGTTTTTT. Its translation is CASSTPGNTGELFF.

The CDR3 DNA reads as TGCGCCAGCATGTCGGGGGGGAACTCCTACAATGAGCAGTTCTTC. Translated: CASMSGGNSYNEQFF. The rearrangement links TRBV5-1 to TRBJ2-1; 8 bases are shared with TRBD2. The J segment lost 0 bases and the V segment lost 6 bases, leaving 5 bases of the junction unmatched. The CDR3 has 15 amino acids. CDR1 SGHRS and CDR2 YFSETQ come from the germline V gene.

This clone was found once. V gene TRBV28 combines with J gene TRBJ1-5, with D perhaps matching TRBD1 (5 bases). Germline CDR1 reads MDHEN; CDR2 reads SYDVKM. The CDR3 totals 13 residues. The V end lost 6 bases, the J end lost 6 bases, and 12 bases lay between the germline ends. The CDR3 spells CASSSTAGQPQHF. The DNA of the CDR3 is TGTGCCAGCAGCTCGACAGCGGGTCAGCCCCAGCATTTT.

This chain connects TRBV2 to TRBJ2-3; D is perhaps TRBD2 (5 bases). The germline gives CDR1 SNHLY, CDR2 FYNNEI. The CDR3 length is 13 residues. V lost 6 bases and J 4 bases, leaving 11 bases between the germline ends. Here the CDR3 reads CASSERRPDTQYF. The CDR3 nucleotides are TGTGCCAGCAGCGAAAGGAGGCCAGATACGCAGTATTTT.

J is TRBJ2-4 and V is TRBV28; 12 bases match TRBD2. From germline, CDR1 is MDHEN and CDR2 SYDVKM. The ends lost 0 bases at V and 1 base at J; junction bases unmatched: 4. The CDR3 spans 18 residues. The CDR3 DNA reads as TGTGCCAGCAGTTTATGGCTAGCGGGAGGGCCTGCCAAAAACATTCAGTACTTC. Amino acid sequence: CASSLWLAGGPAKNIQYF.

The V and J genes are TRBV11-2 and TRBJ2-1; D gene ambiguous. Per germline, CDR1 SGHAT and CDR2 FQNNGV. With 6 bases removed from V and 4 bases from J, the gap between germline ends came to 10 bases. This CDR3 is 13 amino acids long. This chain's CDR3 is CASSQDLYNEQFF. CDR3 DNA: TGTGCCAGCAGTCAAGACTTATACAATGAGCAGTTCTTC.

This sequence joins TRBV23-1 and TRBJ2-2, with D maybe TRBD2 (6 bases). TRBV23-1 is an ORF, and what it does is uncertain. The CDR3 has 16 residues. V lost 0 bases and J lost 1, with 9 bases in between. The CDR3 DNA is TGCGCCAGCAGTCAATCTGACGGGGGGAACACCGGGGAGCTGTTTTTT. It codes for CASSQSDGGNTGELFF.

This clone was counted between two and nine times. J is TRBJ1-1 and V is TRBV29-1; 9 nucleotides match TRBD1. The CDR3 runs to 13 residues. The V gene's germline CDR1 is SQVTM and CDR2 ANQGSEA. The ends lost 6 bases at V and 4 bases at J; junction bases unmatched: 6. The CDR3 coding sequence is TGCAGCGTATACAGGGGGCCCGGCACTGAAGCTTTCTTT. This gives the protein CSVYRGPGTEAFF.

The J gene is TRBJ2-3, the V gene TRBV7-3, with D possibly TRBD1 on 5 matching bases. Trimming stripped 0 bases from V and 7 bases from J, with 8 bases between. Germline CDR1 reads SGHTA; CDR2 reads FQGTGA. CDR3 length: 13 residues. The CDR3 DNA is TGTGCCAGCAGCTTAACACAGGCCCATACGCAGTATTTT. Protein: CASSLTQAHTQYF.

The rearrangement uses TRBV5-8 and TRBJ1-5, with 9 bases identical to TRBD1. Per germline, CDR1 SGHTS and CDR2 YDEGEE. CDR3 length equals 18 residues. J was trimmed by 0 bases and V by 4 bases; bases with no gene match: 11. The CDR3 DNA reads TGTGCCAGCAGCCCGCCCGGGACAGGGTGGGGTAGCAATCAGCCCCAGCATTTT. Translation gives CASSPPGTGWGSNQPQHF.

This clone has a handful of counts. The chain joins TRBV11-2 to TRBJ2-2; D is possibly TRBD1 (5 bases). Germline loops: CDR1 SGHAT, CDR2 FQNNGV. The length of the CDR3 is 14 residues. Trimming left V 6 bases short and J 0 bases short, with 8 bases between. Here the CDR3 reads CASRLTANTGELFF. CDR3 nucleotide sequence: TGTGCCAGCAGGTTGACAGCGAACACCGGGGAGCTGTTTTTT.

V usage is TRBV2 and J usage is TRBJ2-7, with D possibly matching TRBD1 (5 bases). The CDR3 extends over 17 amino acids. V was cut by 1 base and J by 3 bases, with 19 bases left in between. Germline CDR1 and CDR2: SNHLY and FYNNEI. The DNA of the CDR3 is TGTGCCAGCAGTGAAGTGGCGACAGTTTACGGAGACTACGAGCAGTACTTC. Encoded protein: CASSEVATVYGDYEQYF.

Comments on this clone: A read error may produce the germline difference seen at one junction end. J is TRBJ1-5 and V is TRBV5-1; perhaps TRBD1 as D (5 bases). Germline V CDR1 and CDR2: SGHRS, YFSETQ. The CDR3 runs 15 residues. The CDR3 sequence is CASSLGGVDNQPQHF. The CDR3 DNA sequence: TGCGCCAGCAGTTTGGGGGGGGTTGACAATCAGCCCCAGCATTTT.

This chain connects TRBV23-1 to TRBJ2-3; D remains unclear. TRBV23-1 is an ORF; its function is uncertain. Trimming left V 8 bases short and J 0 bases short, with 9 bases between. This CDR3 contains 13 residues. The CDR3 nucleotides are TGCGCCAGCTGCAGTTTTAGCACAGATACGCAGTATTTT. Translated: CASCSFSTDTQYF.

For the CDR3, the DNA is TGTGCCAGCAGTGACTCCCTTACAGGGCCCGGGGCCAACGTCCTGACTTTC. Its protein product is CASSDSLTGPGANVLTF. The gene calls are TRBV6-4 and TRBJ2-6; perhaps TRBD1 as D (6 bases). This CDR3 spans 17 amino acids. V lost 0 bases to trimming and J lost 4 bases, with 13 bases between them. CDR1 and CDR2 (germline): MRHNA, SNTAGT.

V usage is TRBV5-1 and J usage is TRBJ2-6; TRBD1 matches at 7 bases. V trimming: 5 bases; J trimming: 2 bases; junction bases outside the gene matches: 7. The CDR3 spans 16 residues. Germline CDR1 is SGHRS and CDR2 is YFSETQ. The CDR3 DNA sequence: TGCGCCAGCAGGGTGCAGGGGGTAGCTGGGGCCAACGTCCTGACTTTC. It yields the protein CASRVQGVAGANVLTF.

The rearrangement uses TRBV6-5 and TRBJ1-4; tentative D call: TRBD1 (6 bases). Trimming removed 10 bases from V and 9 bases from J, with 21 bases in between. There are 14 residues in the CDR3. Germline CDR1 and CDR2: MNHEY and SVGAGI. The CDR3 loop reads CATSPEGGTKKLFF. The CDR3 region has the DNA TGTGCCACGTCCCCCGAAGGGGGAACGAAAAAACTGTTTTTT.